The T cell receptor beta chain described here comes from a study of molecular identifiers for immune sequencing clone quantification. Study findings and constraints: In naive cells, under 1% of molecules belonged to clones above 20 RNA copies, against over 99% in effector cells. Clone sizes that are highly expanded could be underestimated when identical TCR molecules share a barcode.

Sequencing libraries of naive CD8 cells derived from roughly 20,000 to 1,000,000 sorted cells with 10%, 30% or 50% RNA. TCRdb passed the PCR reads through MiXCR, listing each CDR3 protein once. The sample carries nearly 650,000 distinct CDR3 sequences, roughly 25% recorded once. To note about this clonotype: Its specificity is unknown.

In germline, CDR1 is SNHLY, CDR2 FYNNEI. CDR3 length equals 16 residues. V was pared by 3 bases and J by 4 bases, with 18 bases between. The receptor's source is a human donor in good health. Some libraries in this study had Jurkat cell RNA spiked in. Sequenced: naive CD8+ T cells from blood, with Jurkat cell RNA spiked in. Subset defined: FACS-sorted CD8+CD4-CCR7+CD45RA+ naive T cells. The J gene is TRBJ1-1, the V gene TRBV2; possible D gene TRBD1, 5 bases. CDR3 coding DNA: TGTGCCAGCAGTGAGGGCGGGGCCAGGTCGGGCACTGAAGCTTTCTTT. Translated, it gives CASSEGGARSGTEAFF.